The rows below give T cell receptor beta chains drawn from one sample of a study of control samples from healthy donors and cancer patients. Profiling relied on immunoSEQ multiplex PCR, and the TCRdb table lists in-frame clones only, not all of them. The sample yields 150,000 to 200,000 clones, 90% to 95% seen once. Material for sequencing was blood. These receptors were obtained from a man aged 25-45 years in good health. Each CDR3 is given with its conserved first and last residue. The D gene is left open where the match is weak. Clone sizes are given selectively: once, few, many, or a class where the clone is expanded.

j_gene,v_gene,d_gene,abundance,CDR3nt,CDR3aa
TRBJ2-2,TRBV3-1/TRBV3-2,.,once,TGTGCCAGCAGCCAATTCCGGGGTCAAAACACCGGGGAGCTGTTTTTT,CASSQFRGQNTGELFF
TRBJ2-5,TRBV3-1/TRBV3-2,.,.,TGTGCCAGCAACCCCAGGGACGCGGTGACGACCCAGTACTTC,CASNPRDAVTTQYF
TRBJ2-5,TRBV14,TRBD2,.,TGTGCCAGCAGCCCTAAGGGGAGCGGGAGTGGGGGGCGCGGGCAAGAGACCCAGTACTTC,CASSPKGSGSGGRGQETQYF
TRBJ2-1,TRBV7-8,TRBD1,.,TGTGCCAGCAGCATTCGACAGGGGAGCTACAATGAGCAGTTCTTC,CASSIRQGSYNEQFF
TRBJ1-2,TRBV4-1,TRBD1,.,TGCGCCAGCAGCCAGACAGGGGCGTACTATGGCTACACCTTC,CASSQTGAYYGYTF
TRBJ1-2,TRBV5-6,.,.,TGTGCCAGCAGCTTGGCCAATGAGGGGGACTATGGCTACACCTTC,CASSLANEGDYGYTF
TRBJ1-5,TRBV19,.,.,TGTGCCAGTAGTCCCGAAGGCAGGGCATATAGCAATCAGCCCCAGCATTTT,CASSPEGRAYSNQPQHF
TRBJ2-7,TRBV6-1,TRBD2,.,TGTGCCAGCAGTGGCAATTTCGGGACTAGTTTCTACGAGCAGTACTTC,CASSGNFGTSFYEQYF
TRBJ1-2,TRBV7-9,.,.,TGTGCCAGCAGCTTAGAGAGGGGTGGTTATGGCTACACCTTC,CASSLERGGYGYTF
TRBJ1-2,TRBV19,.,.,TGTGCCAGTACCATCGGGACGGGGAACTATGGCTACACCTTC,CASTIGTGNYGYTF
TRBJ1-3,TRBV4-1,TRBD1,.,TGCGCCAGCAGCCAAGAGACAGGGTCCGCTGGAAACACCATATATTTT,CASSQETGSAGNTIYF
TRBJ1-1,TRBV6-1,.,.,TGTGCCAGCAGTGAATGGGGTTCTAACACTGAAGCTTTCTTT,CASSEWGSNTEAFF
TRBJ1-1,TRBV4-1,.,once,TGCGCCAGCAGCCCATTGGGACATTTTTTGAACACTGAAGCTTTCTTT,CASSPLGHFLNTEAFF
TRBJ1-1,TRBV25-1,.,.,TGTGCCAGCAGTCTCGCGGGTAACACTGAAGCTTTCTTT,CASSLAGNTEAFF
TRBJ1-2,TRBV27,.,.,TGTGCCAGCAGTTGGAAACCGAGGGGAGGTTATGGCTACACCTTC,CASSWKPRGGYGYTF
TRBJ2-1,TRBV29-1,TRBD1,.,TGCAGCGTTGTTTCAGGGGGCTATGAGCAGTTCTTC,CSVVSGGYEQFF
TRBJ2-5,TRBV5-4,TRBD2,.,TGTGCCAGCAGCTCTCTAGCGGGGGAAGAGACCCAGTACTTC,CASSSLAGEETQYF
TRBJ2-7,TRBV19,.,.,TGTGCCAGTAGTATTGGGGGGTCCAACTACGAGCAGTACTTC,CASSIGGSNYEQYF
TRBJ2-7,TRBV5-4,.,.,TGTGCCAGCAGCTTGCGGTCGGGGGCCTACGAGCAGTACTTC,CASSLRSGAYEQYF
TRBJ1-2,TRBV7-9,TRBD1,.,TGTGCCAGCAGCCCCGGGACAGGGGGTCCCTTCTATGGCTACACCTTC,CASSPGTGGPFYGYTF
TRBJ2-7,TRBV4-3,.,.,TGCGCCAGCAGCCAAGACAGGACACCCGCCTACGAGCAGTACTTC,CASSQDRTPAYEQYF
TRBJ1-1,TRBV10-2,TRBD1,.,TGCGCCAGCAGGAGGACAGGGAGGGACACTGAAGCTTTCTTT,CASRRTGRDTEAFF
TRBJ1-2,TRBV10-3,.,.,TGTGCCATCAGTGAGTCCCCAGGGTATAACTATGGCTACACCTTC,CAISESPGYNYGYTF
TRBJ1-2,TRBV20-1,TRBD1,.,TGCAGTGCTAGTCCTGGACAGGGCGCCTCCTATGGCTACACCTTC,CSASPGQGASYGYTF
TRBJ1-4,TRBV7-8,TRBD1,.,TGTGCCAGCAGCCCCTTAGGACAGGGTGGGGAAAAACTGTTTTTT,CASSPLGQGGEKLFF
TRBJ1-6,TRBV7-2,TRBD1,once,TGTGCCAGCAGTAAGGAGGGGGCGGGCGGGGCACCCCTCCACTTT,CASSKEGAGGAPLHF
TRBJ1-3,TRBV19,.,.,TGTGCCAGTAGTATGCGAACAGCGACCTCTGGAAACACCATATATTTT,CASSMRTATSGNTIYF
TRBJ1-2,TRBV2,.,.,TGTGCCAGCAGTGAATCCGGGGGGCCGAGAAATGGCTACACCTTC,CASSESGGPRNGYTF
TRBJ1-2,TRBV19,.,.,TGTGCCAGTAGTATCCCGCCAGGGATGGGAGGCTACACCTTC,CASSIPPGMGGYTF
TRBJ2-1,TRBV11-2,TRBD2,.,TGTGCCAGCAGCGCTCGAGCGGGGGGGTTTAGTGAGCAGTTCTTC,CASSARAGGFSEQFF
TRBJ2-7,TRBV3-1/TRBV3-2,TRBD1,.,TGTGCCAGCAGCCAAGAATGTTGGACAGGGAGGTCCTACGAGCAGTACTTC,CASSQECWTGRSYEQYF
TRBJ1-2,TRBV3-1/TRBV3-2,TRBD1,.,TGTGCCAGCAGCCAAGATTGGACAGGGGGAGGTGGCTACACCTTC,CASSQDWTGGGGYTF
TRBJ2-5,TRBV7-9,.,.,TGTGCCAGCAGCTACCGACAGGACCAAGAGACCCAGTACTTC,CASSYRQDQETQYF
TRBJ1-5,TRBV27,.,.,TGTGCCAGCAGTTTATCGGGGGTACTCAGGTTTAGCAATCAGCCCCAGCATTTT,CASSLSGVLRFSNQPQHF
TRBJ1-2,TRBV14,.,once,TGTGCCAGCAGCCACGCGGGGGGCATTAGCTATGGCTACACCTTC,CASSHAGGISYGYTF
TRBJ1-1,TRBV19,TRBD1,.,TGTGCCAGTAGTCTAGGACAGGGCTGGAACACTGAAGCTTTCTTT,CASSLGQGWNTEAFF
TRBJ1-1,TRBV30,TRBD1,.,TGTGCCTGGAGTCCAGGACAGGGATACTCCACGGCTTTCTTT,CAWSPGQGYSTAFF
TRBJ2-1,TRBV30,TRBD2,.,TGTGCCTGGAGGCTAGCGGGGTCCTACAATGAGCAGTTCTTC,CAWRLAGSYNEQFF
TRBJ1-1,TRBV6-6,.,.,TGTGCCAGCAGTTACTCTAATGCAGGAGGGACTGAAGCTTTCTTT,CASSYSNAGGTEAFF
TRBJ2-1,TRBV29-1,TRBD1,once,TGCAGCGCTCTAGAGACAGGGGGCAATGAGCAGTTCTTC,CSALETGGNEQFF
TRBJ1-2,TRBV7-3,TRBD1,.,TGTGCCAGCAGCTCGGGACAGAACGGGGGCTACACCTTC,CASSSGQNGGYTF
TRBJ1-5,TRBV7-2,.,once,TGTGCCAGCAGCTTAAAGGGCAGCCCGAATCAGCCCCAGCATTTT,CASSLKGSPNQPQHF
TRBJ1-1,TRBV12-3/TRBV12-4,.,.,TGTGCCAGCAGTTTGACGCAGAACACTGAAGCTTTCTTT,CASSLTQNTEAFF
TRBJ1-3,TRBV5-4,.,.,TGTGCCAGCAGCTTGCCCTCGGGCACCTCTGGAAACACCATATATTTT,CASSLPSGTSGNTIYF
TRBJ1-4,TRBV15,TRBD1,once,TGTGCCACCAGCAAAGGAGGACAGGGTTTAGGGGAAAAACTGTTTTTT,CATSKGGQGLGEKLFF
TRBJ1-1,TRBV6-6,.,.,TGTGCCAGCAGCCCCAGTAGCACTGAAGCTTTCTTT,CASSPSSTEAFF
TRBJ2-3,TRBV30,TRBD2,.,TGTGCCTGGAGGCCTAGCGGGAGAAGCACAGATACGCAGTATTTT,CAWRPSGRSTDTQYF
TRBJ1-5,TRBV10-3,.,.,TGTGCCATCAGTGAGTCTTGGACAGAGAATCAGCCCCAGCATTTT,CAISESWTENQPQHF
TRBJ2-1,TRBV30,.,.,TGTGCCTGGAATCGACTCAGCTCCTACAATGAGCAGTTCTTC,CAWNRLSSYNEQFF
TRBJ2-5,TRBV9,.,once,TGTGCCAGCAGCGTAGGAGGGGAAGAGACCCAGTACTTC,CASSVGGEETQYF
TRBJ2-1,TRBV28,TRBD2,once,TGTGCCAGCAGTACTCGTCGGACTAGCGGAAAACGCGATGAGCAGTTCTTC,CASSTRRTSGKRDEQFF
TRBJ1-5,TRBV28,.,.,TGTGCCAGCGGTGTATTCGCTCAGCCCCAGCATTTT,CASGVFAQPQHF
TRBJ1-3,TRBV5-8,TRBD1,once,TGTGCCAGCAGCTACGACAGGGAAGCTGGAAACACCATATATTTT,CASSYDREAGNTIYF
TRBJ2-7,TRBV28,.,.,TGTGCCAGCCATTCCTTGCGCGAGCAGTACTTC,CASHSLREQYF
TRBJ1-1,TRBV19,TRBD1,.,TGTGCCAGTAGTACCCGGGACAGAAGGAACACTGAAGCTTTCTTT,CASSTRDRRNTEAFF